A single sample gave rise to the 15 T cell receptor beta chains below, sequenced in a study of blood T cell repertoires in COVID-19. Profiling relied on immunoSEQ multiplex PCR, and the TCRdb table lists in-frame clones only, not all of them. The repertoire holds about 260,000 clones, with 90% as singletons. The specimen was PBMCs or T cells enriched from blood (not recorded which). Source of these receptors: a woman aged 25 to 45 with acute COVID-19.

The gene calls are TRBV11-3 and TRBJ2-1; TRBD2 agrees at 9 bases. CDR1 is SGHNT and CDR2 is YENEEA in the germline V gene. Trimming removed 0 bases from V and 6 bases from J; junction bases left unmatched: 15. The CDR3 is 19 residues long. The CDR3 DNA reads as TGTGCCAGCAGCTTAGAAACCCGAGAAAGCGGGAGGAACTTCAATGAGCAGTTCTTC. It is translated as CASSLETRESGRNFNEQFF.

The chain combines TRBV24-1 with TRBJ2-3; 11 bases are shared with TRBD2. Germline assignment: CDR1 KGHDR and CDR2 SFDVKD. V lost 1 base, J lost 3 bases, and 11 bases stayed unmatched. The CDR3 has 19 amino acids. CDR3 in amino acids: CATSDFWGETSGITDTQYF. DNA for the CDR3: TGTGCCACCAGTGATTTCTGGGGGGAGACTAGCGGGATTACAGATACGCAGTATTTT.

The chain recombines TRBV6-5 with TRBJ2-1; 7 bases map to TRBD2. The germline V gene encodes CDR1 MNHEY and CDR2 SVGAGI. The J segment lost 6 bases and the V segment lost 2 bases, leaving 10 bases of the junction unmatched. The CDR3 extends over 16 amino acids. Written as DNA, the CDR3 is TGTGCCAGCAGTTACCCCAGAGCGGGGCCGGGCAATGAGCAGTTCTTC. Its translation: CASSYPRAGPGNEQFF.

This sequence joins TRBV5-1 and TRBJ2-3; 11 bases line up with TRBD2. V shed 3 bases and J 3 bases; nucleotides not matched to a gene: 15. CDR3 size: 19 residues. The germline CDR1 and CDR2 sequences are SGHRS and YFSETQ. The CDR3 protein is CASSSYGTSGPRGTDTQYF. In DNA, the CDR3 is TGCGCCAGCAGCTCCTACGGGACTAGCGGCCCTAGAGGGACAGATACGCAGTATTTT.

The chain combines TRBV28 with TRBJ2-5, with 10 bases matching TRBD2. The germline V gene encodes CDR1 MDHEN and CDR2 SYDVKM. The CDR3 consists of 15 residues. V shed 6 bases, J shed 5 bases, and the junction held 9 bases outside the gene matches. CDR3 DNA: TGTGCCAGCAGGCTAGCGGGAGCCACAGTGGAGACCCAGTACTTC. This translates into CASRLAGATVETQYF. Filled out from reference TRBV28 and TRBJ2-5, the complete variable domain reads DVKVTQSSRYLVKRTGEKVFLECVQDMDHENMFWYRQDPGLGLRLIYFSYDVKMKEKGDIPEGYSVSREKKERFSLILESASTNQTSMYLCASRLAGATVETQYFGPGTRLLVL.

This clone was picked up one time. The CDR3 nucleotides read TGTGCCAGCAGCGATCCGGGACTGAACACCGGGGAGCTGTTTTTT. Translation: CASSDPGLNTGELFF. The rearrangement links TRBV9 to TRBJ2-2, with TRBD2 as a possible D gene (6 bases). This CDR3 is built from 15 residues. V lost 3 bases and J lost 1, with 10 bases in between. The V gene's germline CDR1 is SGDLS and CDR2 YYNGEE.

The gene calls are TRBV5-1 and TRBJ2-3; 9 nucleotides line up with TRBD2. Germline lookup yields CDR1 SGHRS and CDR2 YFSETQ. The junction had 11 bases not matched to a gene; V was cut back by 1 base and J by 5 bases. There are 17 residues in the CDR3. CDR3 coding DNA: TGCGCCAGCAGCTTGAGATCTATAGCGGGAGTTGAAGATACGCAGTATTTT. As protein: CASSLRSIAGVEDTQYF. The variable domain in full, with the rest retrieved from reference TRBV5-1 and TRBJ2-3, is KAGVTQTPRYLIKTRGQQVTLSCSPISGHRSVSWYQQTPGQGLQFLFEYFSETQRNKGNFPGRFSGRQFSNSRSEMNVSTLELGDSALYLCASSLRSIAGVEDTQYFGPGTRLTVL.

The chain uses TRBV28 and TRBJ2-5, with 10 positions matching TRBD2. The CDR3 is made up of 16 amino acids. Per germline, CDR1 MDHEN and CDR2 SYDVKM. V was pared by 4 bases and J by 5 bases, with 10 bases of the junction left unmatched. The CDR3 nucleotides read TGTGCCAGCAGTTCCCCACTAGCGGGGCTGGGTGAGACCCAGTACTTC. Its protein product is CASSSPLAGLGETQYF.

The V gene is TRBV7-9, the J gene TRBJ2-7; D possibly corresponds to TRBD1 (6 bases). Germline V lookup: CDR1 SEHNR, CDR2 FQNEAQ (reference sequence). The CDR3 has 12 amino acids. Trimming took 6 bases from V and 6 from J, leaving 12 bases between them. DNA for the CDR3: TGTGCCAGCAGACCGCAGGGGATCGAGCAGTACTTC. Protein: CASRPQGIEQYF.

The chain carries TRBV27 and TRBJ2-7, with D possibly being TRBD2 (6 bases). The length of the CDR3 is 12 residues. Trimming removed 8 bases from V and 3 bases from J, with 11 bases in between. Germline CDR1 and CDR2: MNHEY and SMNVEV (reference sequence). CDR3 amino acids: CASGRTYYEQYF. For the CDR3, the DNA is TGTGCCAGCGGGAGGACCTACTACGAGCAGTACTTC.

The V gene is TRBV2, the J gene TRBJ1-2, with D possibly TRBD1 on 6 matching bases. The CDR3 extends over 10 amino acids. In germline, CDR1 is SNHLY, CDR2 FYNNEI. The V and J ends lost 8 bases and 8 bases respectively, with 9 bases between them. The CDR3 bases are TGTGCCAGCGGGGGCTGGGGCTACACCTTC. This codes for CASGGWGYTF. The full variable domain, rest sourced from reference TRBV2 and TRBJ1-2, is EPEVTQTPSHQVTQMGQEVILRCVPISNHLYFYWYRQILGQKVEFLVSFYNNEISEKSEIFDDQFSVERPDGSNFTLKIRSTKLEDSAMYFCASGGWGYTFGSGTRLTVV.

This chain links TRBV18 with TRBJ2-1; maybe TRBD2 (7 bases). V lost 7 bases to trimming and J lost 9 bases, with 13 bases between them. The CDR3 has 12 residues. In germline, CDR1 is KGHSH, CDR2 LQKENI. This chain's CDR3 is CASCAGAGEQFF. In DNA, the CDR3 is TGTGCCAGCTGCGCGGGGGCGGGTGAGCAGTTCTTC.

The chain couples TRBV19 to TRBJ1-2, with no clear D. The germline gives CDR1 LNHDA, CDR2 SQIVND (reference sequence). The V end was cut by 8 bases, the J end by 8 bases, with 15 bases between. The length of the CDR3 is 12 residues. CDR3 residues: CASPSEDGGYTF. CDR3 sequence (DNA): TGTGCCAGTCCCTCGGAGGACGGGGGCTACACCTTC.

This chain uses TRBV27 with TRBJ1-1, with a tentative D call TRBD1 (6 bases). This CDR3 is 13 amino acids long. V shed 6 bases and J shed 8 bases, with 16 bases lying between them. Germline-derived CDR1 and CDR2 are MNHEY and SMNVEV (reference sequence). The CDR3 protein is CASSLGTGLEAFF. The DNA of the CDR3 is TGTGCCAGCAGCCTTGGAACAGGGCTCGAAGCTTTCTTT.

The gene calls are TRBV27 and TRBJ1-5, with D perhaps TRBD1 (5 bases). In germline, CDR1 is MNHEY, CDR2 SMNVEV (reference sequence). V shed 8 bases and J shed 0 bases, with 14 bases lying between them. The length of the CDR3 is 15 residues. Written as DNA, the CDR3 is TGTGCCAGCGGAAAGGGGCATAATAGCAATCAGCCCCAGCATTTT. Its translation: CASGKGHNSNQPQHF.